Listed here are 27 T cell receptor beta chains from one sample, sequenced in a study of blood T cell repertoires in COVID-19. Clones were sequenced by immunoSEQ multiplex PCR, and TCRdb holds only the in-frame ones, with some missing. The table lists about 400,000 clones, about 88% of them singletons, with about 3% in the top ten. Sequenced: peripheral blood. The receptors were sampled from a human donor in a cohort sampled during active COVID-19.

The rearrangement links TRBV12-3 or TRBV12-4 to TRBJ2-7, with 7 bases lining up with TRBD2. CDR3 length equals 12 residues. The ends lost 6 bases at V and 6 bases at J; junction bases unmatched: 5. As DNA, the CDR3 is TGTGCCAGCAGGGCCCCGGGGGGCGAGCAGTACTTC. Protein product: CASRAPGGEQYF.

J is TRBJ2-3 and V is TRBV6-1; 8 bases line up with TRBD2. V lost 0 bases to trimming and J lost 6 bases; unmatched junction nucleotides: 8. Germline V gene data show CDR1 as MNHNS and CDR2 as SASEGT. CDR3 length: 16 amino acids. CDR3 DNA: TGTGCCAGCAGTGAAGCGCTTACTAGCGGAGCCGATACGCAGTATTTT. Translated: CASSEALTSGADTQYF.

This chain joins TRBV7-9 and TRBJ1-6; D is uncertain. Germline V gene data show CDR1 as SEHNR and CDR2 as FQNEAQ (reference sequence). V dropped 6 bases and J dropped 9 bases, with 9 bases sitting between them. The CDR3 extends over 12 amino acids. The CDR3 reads CASRQASSPLHF. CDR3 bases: TGTGCCAGCAGGCAGGCGAGTTCACCCCTCCACTTT. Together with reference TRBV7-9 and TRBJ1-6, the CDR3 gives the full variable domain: DTGVSQNPRHKITKRGQNVTFRCDPISEHNRLYWYRQTLGQGPEFLTYFQNEAQLEKSRLLSDRFSAERPKGSFSTLEIQRTEQGDSAMYLCASRQASSPLHFGNGTRLTVT.

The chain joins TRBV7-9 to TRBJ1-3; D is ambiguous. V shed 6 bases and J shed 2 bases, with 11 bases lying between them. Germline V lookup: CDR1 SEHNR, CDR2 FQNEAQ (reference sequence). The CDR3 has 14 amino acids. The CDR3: CASSTTVPGNTIYF. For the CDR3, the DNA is TGTGCCAGCAGTACAACAGTCCCTGGAAACACCATATATTTT. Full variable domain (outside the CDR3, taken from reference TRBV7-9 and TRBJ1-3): DTGVSQNPRHKITKRGQNVTFRCDPISEHNRLYWYRQTLGQGPEFLTYFQNEAQLEKSRLLSDRFSAERPKGSFSTLEIQRTEQGDSAMYLCASSTTVPGNTIYFGEGSWLTVV.

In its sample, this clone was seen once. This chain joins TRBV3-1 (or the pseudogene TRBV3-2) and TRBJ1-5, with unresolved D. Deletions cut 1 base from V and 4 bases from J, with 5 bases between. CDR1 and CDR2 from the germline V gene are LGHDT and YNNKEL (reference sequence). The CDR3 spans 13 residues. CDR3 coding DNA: TGTGCCAGCAGCCAAGCCCCAAATCAGCCCCAGCATTTT. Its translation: CASSQAPNQPQHF.

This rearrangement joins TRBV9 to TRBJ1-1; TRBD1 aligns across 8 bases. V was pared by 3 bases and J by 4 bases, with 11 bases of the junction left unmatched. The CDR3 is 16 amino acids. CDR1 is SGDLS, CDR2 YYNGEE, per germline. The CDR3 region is CASSEGDRPFITEAFF. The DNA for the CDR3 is TGTGCCAGCAGCGAGGGGGACAGGCCTTTCATCACTGAAGCTTTCTTT.

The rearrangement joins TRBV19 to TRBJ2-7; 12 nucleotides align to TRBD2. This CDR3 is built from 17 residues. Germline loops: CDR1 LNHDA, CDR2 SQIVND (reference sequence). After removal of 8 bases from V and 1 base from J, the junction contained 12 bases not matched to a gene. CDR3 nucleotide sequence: TGTGCCAGTGGCCGCGAGACTAGCGGGAGCCCATCCTACGAGCAGTACTTC. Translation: CASGRETSGSPSYEQYF.

DNA of the CDR3: TGTGCAAGTCGCTTGTTACAGGACCGTTTTCAGCCCCAGCATTTT. Translating gives CASRLLQDRFQPQHF. The chain joins TRBV12-2 to TRBJ1-5; the table gives TRBD1 as D, unverified against the DNA. TRBV12-2 has pseudogene status. CDR3 size: 15 residues.

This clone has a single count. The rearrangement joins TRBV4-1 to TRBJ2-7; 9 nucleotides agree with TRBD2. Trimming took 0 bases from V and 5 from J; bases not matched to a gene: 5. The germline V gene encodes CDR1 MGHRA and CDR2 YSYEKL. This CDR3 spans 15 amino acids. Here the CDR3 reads CASSQDRSGRNEQYF. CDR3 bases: TGCGCCAGCAGCCAAGACCGCAGCGGGAGGAACGAGCAGTACTTC.

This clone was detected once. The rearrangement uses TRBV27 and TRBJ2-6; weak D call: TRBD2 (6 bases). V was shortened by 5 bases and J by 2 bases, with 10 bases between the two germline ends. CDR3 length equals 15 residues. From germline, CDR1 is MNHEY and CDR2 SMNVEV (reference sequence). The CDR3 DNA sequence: TGTGCCAGCAGTCCGGGGGTAGCTGGGGCCAACGTCCTGACTTTC. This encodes CASSPGVAGANVLTF.

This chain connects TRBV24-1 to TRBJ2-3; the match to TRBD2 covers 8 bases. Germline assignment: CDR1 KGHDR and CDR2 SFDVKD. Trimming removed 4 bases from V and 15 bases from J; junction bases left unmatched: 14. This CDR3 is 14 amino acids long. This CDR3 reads CATSDSSTSEDRYF. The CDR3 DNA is TGTGCCACCAGTGACTCCTCGACTAGCGAGGACAGATATTTT.

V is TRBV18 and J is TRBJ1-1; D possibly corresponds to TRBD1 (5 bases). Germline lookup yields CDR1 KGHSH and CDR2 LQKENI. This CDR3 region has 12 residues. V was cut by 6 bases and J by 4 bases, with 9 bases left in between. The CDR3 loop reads CASSGGGTEAFF. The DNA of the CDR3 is TGTGCCAGCTCGGGGGGGGGCACTGAAGCTTTCTTT. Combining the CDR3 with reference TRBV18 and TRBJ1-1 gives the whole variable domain NAGVMQNPRHLVRRRGQEARLRCSPMKGHSHVYWYRQLPEEGLKFMVYLQKENIIDESGMPKERFSAEFPKEGPSILRIQQVVRGDSAAYFCASSGGGTEAFFGQGTRLTVV.

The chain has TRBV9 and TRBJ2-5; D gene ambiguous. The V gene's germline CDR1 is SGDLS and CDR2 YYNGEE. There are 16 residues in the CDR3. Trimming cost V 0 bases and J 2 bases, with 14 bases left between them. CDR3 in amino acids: CASSVAAASQQETQYF. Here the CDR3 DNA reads TGTGCCAGCAGCGTAGCGGCAGCGAGTCAGCAAGAGACCCAGTACTTC.

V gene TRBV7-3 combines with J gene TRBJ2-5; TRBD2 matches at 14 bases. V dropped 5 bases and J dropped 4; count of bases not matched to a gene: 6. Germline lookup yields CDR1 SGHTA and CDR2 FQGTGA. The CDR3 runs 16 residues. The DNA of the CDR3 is TGTGCCAGCAGCCGAATGGGACTAGCGGGGGTAGAGACCCAGTACTTC. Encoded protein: CASSRMGLAGVETQYF.

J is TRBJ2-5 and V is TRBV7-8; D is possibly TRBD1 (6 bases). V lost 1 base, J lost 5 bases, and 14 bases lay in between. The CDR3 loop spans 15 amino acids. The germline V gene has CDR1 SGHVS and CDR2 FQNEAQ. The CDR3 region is CASSLEAGVGETQYF. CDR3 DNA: TGTGCCAGCAGCTTAGAAGCAGGGGTCGGGGAGACCCAGTACTTC.

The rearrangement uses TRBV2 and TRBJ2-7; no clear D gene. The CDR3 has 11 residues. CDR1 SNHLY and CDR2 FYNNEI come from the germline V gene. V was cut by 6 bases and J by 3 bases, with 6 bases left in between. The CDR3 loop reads CASREYYEQYF. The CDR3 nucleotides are TGTGCCAGCAGAGAATACTACGAGCAGTACTTC.

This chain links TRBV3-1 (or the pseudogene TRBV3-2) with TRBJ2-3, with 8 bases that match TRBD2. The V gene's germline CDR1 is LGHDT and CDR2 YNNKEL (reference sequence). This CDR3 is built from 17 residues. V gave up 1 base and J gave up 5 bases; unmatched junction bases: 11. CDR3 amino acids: CASSQAGGGREKDTQYF. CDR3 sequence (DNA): TGTGCCAGCAGCCAAGCCGGCGGGGGGAGGGAAAAAGATACGCAGTATTTT.

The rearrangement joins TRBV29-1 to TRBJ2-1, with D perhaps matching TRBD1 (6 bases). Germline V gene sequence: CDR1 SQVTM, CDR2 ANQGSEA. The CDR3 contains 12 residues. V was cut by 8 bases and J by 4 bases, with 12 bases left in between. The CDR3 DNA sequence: TGCAGCTCTAGGACAGTGTACAATGAGCAGTTCTTC. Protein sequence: CSSRTVYNEQFF.

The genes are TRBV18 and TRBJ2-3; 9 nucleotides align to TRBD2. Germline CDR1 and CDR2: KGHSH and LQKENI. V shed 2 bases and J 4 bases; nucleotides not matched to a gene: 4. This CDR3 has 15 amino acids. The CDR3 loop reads CASSPEREDADTQYF. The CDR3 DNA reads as TGTGCCAGCTCACCAGAGCGGGAGGACGCAGATACGCAGTATTTT.

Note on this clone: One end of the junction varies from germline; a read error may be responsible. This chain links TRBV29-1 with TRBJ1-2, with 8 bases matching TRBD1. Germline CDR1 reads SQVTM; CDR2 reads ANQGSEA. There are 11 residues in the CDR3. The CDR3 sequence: CSAKLGTGPSF. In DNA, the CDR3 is TGCAGCGCCAAGCTTGGGACAGGACCTTCCTTC. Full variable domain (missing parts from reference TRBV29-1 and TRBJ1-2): SAVISQKPSRDICQRGTSLTIQCQVDSQVTMMFWYRQQPGQSLTLIATANQGSEATYESGFVIDKFPISRPNLTFSTLTVSNMSPEDSSIYLCSAKLGTGPSFGSGTRLTVV.

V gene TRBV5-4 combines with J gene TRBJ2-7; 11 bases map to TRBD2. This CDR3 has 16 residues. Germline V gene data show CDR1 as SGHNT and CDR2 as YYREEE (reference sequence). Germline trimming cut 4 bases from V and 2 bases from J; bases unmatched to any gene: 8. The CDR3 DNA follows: TGTGCCAGCAGCCAAAACCCGACTAGCGGGGCCTACGAGCAGTACTTC. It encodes CASSQNPTSGAYEQYF.

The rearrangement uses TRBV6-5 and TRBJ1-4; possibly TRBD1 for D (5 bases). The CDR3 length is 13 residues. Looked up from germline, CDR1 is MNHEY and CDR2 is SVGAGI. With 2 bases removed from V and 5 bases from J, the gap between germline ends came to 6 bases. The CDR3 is CASSYRGNEKLFF. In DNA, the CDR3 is TGTGCCAGCAGTTACAGGGGAAATGAAAAACTGTTTTTT.

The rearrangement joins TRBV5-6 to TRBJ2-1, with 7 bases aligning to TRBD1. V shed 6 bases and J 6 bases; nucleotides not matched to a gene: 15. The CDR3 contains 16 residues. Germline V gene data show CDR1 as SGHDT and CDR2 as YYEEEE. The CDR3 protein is CASTSDRDRGLNEQFF. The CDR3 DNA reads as TGTGCCAGCACCTCCGACCGGGACAGAGGACTCAATGAGCAGTTCTTC.

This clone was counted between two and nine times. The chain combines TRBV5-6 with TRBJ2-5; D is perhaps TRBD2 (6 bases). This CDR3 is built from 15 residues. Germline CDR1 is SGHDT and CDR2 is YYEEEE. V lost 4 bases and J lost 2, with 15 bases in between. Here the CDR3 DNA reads TGTGCCAGCAGCCGAGTAGCGGCACCTCAAGAGACCCAGTACTTC. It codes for CASSRVAAPQETQYF.

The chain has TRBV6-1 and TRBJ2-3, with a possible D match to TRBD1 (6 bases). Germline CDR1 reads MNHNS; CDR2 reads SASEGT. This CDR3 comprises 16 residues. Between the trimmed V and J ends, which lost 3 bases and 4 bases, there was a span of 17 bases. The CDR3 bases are TGTGCCAGCAGTGACAATCCCGGGACACCCTCAGATACGCAGTATTTT. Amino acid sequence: CASSDNPGTPSDTQYF.

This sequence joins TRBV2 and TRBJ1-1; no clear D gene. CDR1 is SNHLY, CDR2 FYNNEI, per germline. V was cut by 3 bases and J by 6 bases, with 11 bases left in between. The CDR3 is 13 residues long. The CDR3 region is CASSDDIRPEAFF. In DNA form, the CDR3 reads TGTGCCAGCAGTGATGACATAAGGCCTGAAGCTTTCTTT.

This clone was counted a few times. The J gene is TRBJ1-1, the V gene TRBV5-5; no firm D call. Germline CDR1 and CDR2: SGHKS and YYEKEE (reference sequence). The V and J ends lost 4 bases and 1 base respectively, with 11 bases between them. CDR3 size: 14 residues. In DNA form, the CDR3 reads TGTGCCAGCAGCCCTGGAGGAGAGAACACTGAAGCTTTCTTT. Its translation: CASSPGGENTEAFF. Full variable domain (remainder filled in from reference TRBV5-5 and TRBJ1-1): DAGVTQSPTHLIKTRGQQVTLRCSPISGHKSVSWYQQVLGQGPQFIFQYYEKEERGRGNFPDRFSARQFPNYSSELNVNALLLGDSALYLCASSPGGENTEAFFGQGTRLTVV.